Reported below is one TCR beta chain. The V gene lost 6 bases and the J gene lost 7 bases, with 13 bases spanning the gap. The CDR3 covers 12 residues. In germline, CDR1 is MNHNY, CDR2 SVGAGI (reference sequence). The record originates from a study of blood T cell repertoires in COVID-19. Using immunoSEQ multiplex PCR, the repertoire was profiled, and TCRdb retains in-frame clones only, with some absent. Of hundreds of thousands of clones in the sample, roughly 83% were seen once. The sequenced sample was peripheral blood. This receptor was obtained from a man older than 75 with acute or convalescent COVID-19. This rearrangement joins TRBV6-6 to TRBJ2-7; D is unresolved. In DNA form, the CDR3 reads TGTGCCAGCAGATCCCTAACGAATGAGCAGTACTTC. Amino acids: CASRSLTNEQYF.